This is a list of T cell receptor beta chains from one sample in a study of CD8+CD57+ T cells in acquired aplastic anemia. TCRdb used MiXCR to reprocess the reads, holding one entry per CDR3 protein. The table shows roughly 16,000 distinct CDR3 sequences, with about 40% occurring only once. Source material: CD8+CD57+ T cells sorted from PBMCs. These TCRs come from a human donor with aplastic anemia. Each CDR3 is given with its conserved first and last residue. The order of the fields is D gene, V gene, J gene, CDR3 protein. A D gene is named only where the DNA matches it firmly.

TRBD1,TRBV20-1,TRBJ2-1,CSATRDRGLINEQFF
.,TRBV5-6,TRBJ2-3,CASSLAKDYQGTQYF
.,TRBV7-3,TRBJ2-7,CASSSTGNYEQYF
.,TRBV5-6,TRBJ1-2,CASRLGQMNYGYTF
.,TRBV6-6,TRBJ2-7,CASSSDGAYEQYF
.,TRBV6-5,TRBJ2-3,CASSYKRTVTDTQYF
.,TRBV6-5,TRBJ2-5,CASSYSAGDQETQYF
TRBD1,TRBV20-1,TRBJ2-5,CSAPDRVQETQYF
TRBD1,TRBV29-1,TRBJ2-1,CSVDGTGAYNEQFF
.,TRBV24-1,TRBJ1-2,CATSDLGRGYGYTF
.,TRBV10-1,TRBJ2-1,CASSVERDSNEQFF